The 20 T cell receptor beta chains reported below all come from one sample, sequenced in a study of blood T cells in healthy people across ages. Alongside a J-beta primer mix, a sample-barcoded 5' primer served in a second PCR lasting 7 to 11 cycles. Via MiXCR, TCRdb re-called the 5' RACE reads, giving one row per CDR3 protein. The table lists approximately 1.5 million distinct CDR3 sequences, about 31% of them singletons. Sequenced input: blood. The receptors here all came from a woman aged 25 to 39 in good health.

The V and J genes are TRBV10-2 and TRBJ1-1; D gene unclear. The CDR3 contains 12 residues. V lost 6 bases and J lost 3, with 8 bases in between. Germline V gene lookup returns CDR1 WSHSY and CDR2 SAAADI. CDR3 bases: TGCGCCAGCAGGAGACGGGACACTGAAGCTTTCTTT. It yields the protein CASRRRDTEAFF.

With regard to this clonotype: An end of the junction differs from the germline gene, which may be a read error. In DNA form, the CDR3 reads TGCAGCGTCCAGACTAGCGGGGCTAGCACAGATGCGCAGTATTTT. It yields the protein CSVQTSGASTDAQYF. The chain employs TRBV29-1 and TRBJ2-3; 11 bases map to TRBD2. Per germline, CDR1 SQVTM and CDR2 ANQGSEA. The CDR3 loop spans 15 amino acids.

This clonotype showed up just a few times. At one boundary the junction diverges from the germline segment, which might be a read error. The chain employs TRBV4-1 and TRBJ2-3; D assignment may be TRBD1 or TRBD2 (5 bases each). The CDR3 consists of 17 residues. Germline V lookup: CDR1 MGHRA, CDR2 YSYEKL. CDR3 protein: CTSSQPVGRRSTDTQYF. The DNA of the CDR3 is TGCACCAGCAGCCAACCGGTGGGACGAAGGAGCACAGATACGCAGTATTTT.

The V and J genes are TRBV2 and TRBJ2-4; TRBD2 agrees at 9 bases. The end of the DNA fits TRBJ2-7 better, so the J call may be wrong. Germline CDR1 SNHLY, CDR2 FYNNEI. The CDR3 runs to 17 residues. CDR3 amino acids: CASSEPLAGESFYEQYF. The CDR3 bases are TGTGCCAGCAGTGAACCATTAGCGGGGGAAAGCTTCTACGAGCAGTACTTC.

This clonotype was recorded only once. The CDR3 DNA is TGTGCCAGCAGGCGACAGGGGGTGGCCAAAAACATTCAGTACTTC. This encodes CASRRQGVAKNIQYF. The rearrangement links TRBV6-5 to TRBJ2-4; 9 bases line up with TRBD1. With V trimmed by 6 bases and J by 1 base, 4 bases remained unmatched. The CDR3 length is 15 residues. CDR1 is MNHEY and CDR2 is SVGAGI in the germline V gene.

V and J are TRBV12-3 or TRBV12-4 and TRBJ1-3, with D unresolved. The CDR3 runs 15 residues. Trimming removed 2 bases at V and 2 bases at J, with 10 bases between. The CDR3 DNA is TGTGCCAGCAGTTTACGTTTCGACGCTGGAAACACCATATATTTT. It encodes CASSLRFDAGNTIYF.

The chain's CDR3 is CASSLRGSWRSHNEQFF. The CDR3 DNA sequence: TGTGCCAGCAGTTTAAGGGGATCCTGGCGGTCCCACAATGAGCAGTTCTTC. This sequence joins TRBV27 and TRBJ2-1, with D possibly being TRBD1 (5 bases). Looked up from germline, CDR1 is MNHEY and CDR2 is SMNVEV (reference sequence). V was clipped by 2 bases and J by 5 bases, with 19 bases between them. The CDR3 extends over 17 amino acids.

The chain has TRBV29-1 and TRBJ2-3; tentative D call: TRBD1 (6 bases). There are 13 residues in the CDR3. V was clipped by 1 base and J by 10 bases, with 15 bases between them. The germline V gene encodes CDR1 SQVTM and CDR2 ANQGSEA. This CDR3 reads CSVEGQGFDAQYF. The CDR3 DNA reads TGCAGCGTTGAAGGCCAGGGGTTTGATGCGCAGTATTTT.

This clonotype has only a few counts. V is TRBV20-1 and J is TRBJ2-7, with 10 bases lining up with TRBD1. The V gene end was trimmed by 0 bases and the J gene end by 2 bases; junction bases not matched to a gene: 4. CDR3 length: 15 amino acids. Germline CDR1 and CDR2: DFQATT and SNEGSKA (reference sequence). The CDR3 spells CSARDDRGQTYEQYF. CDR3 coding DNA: TGCAGTGCTAGAGATGACAGGGGGCAAACCTACGAGCAGTACTTC.

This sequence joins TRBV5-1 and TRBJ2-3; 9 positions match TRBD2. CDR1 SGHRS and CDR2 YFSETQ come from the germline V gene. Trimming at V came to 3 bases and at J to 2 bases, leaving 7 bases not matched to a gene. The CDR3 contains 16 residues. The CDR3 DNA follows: TGCGCCAGCAGCTCAATAGCGGGGGCCGTCACAGATACGCAGTATTTT. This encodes CASSSIAGAVTDTQYF.

Here the CDR3 DNA reads TGCAGTGCTAGACCACCTAGCGGGGGGGCCTGCGGATTGCAGTTCTTC. Its protein is CSARPPSGGACGLQFF. The chain carries TRBV20-1 and TRBJ2-1; 12 nucleotides agree with TRBD2. Germline lookup yields CDR1 DFQATT and CDR2 SNEGSKA (reference sequence). This CDR3 comprises 16 residues. The V segment lost 2 bases and the J segment 12 bases; nucleotides outside the gene matches: 14.

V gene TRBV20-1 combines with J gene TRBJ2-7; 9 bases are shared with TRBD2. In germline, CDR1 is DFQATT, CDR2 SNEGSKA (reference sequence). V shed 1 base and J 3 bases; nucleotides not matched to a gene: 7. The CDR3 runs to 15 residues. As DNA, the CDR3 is TGCAGTGCTAGAGTTATCGGCGGGAGGGTCTACGAGCAGTACTTC. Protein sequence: CSARVIGGRVYEQYF.

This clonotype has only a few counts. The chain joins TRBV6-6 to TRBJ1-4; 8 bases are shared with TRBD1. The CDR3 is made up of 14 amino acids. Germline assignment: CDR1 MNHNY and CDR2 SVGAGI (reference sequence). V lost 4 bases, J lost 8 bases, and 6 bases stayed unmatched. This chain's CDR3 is CASSLYRGDEKLFF. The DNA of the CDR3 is TGTGCCAGCAGTTTATACAGGGGGGACGAAAAACTGTTTTTT.

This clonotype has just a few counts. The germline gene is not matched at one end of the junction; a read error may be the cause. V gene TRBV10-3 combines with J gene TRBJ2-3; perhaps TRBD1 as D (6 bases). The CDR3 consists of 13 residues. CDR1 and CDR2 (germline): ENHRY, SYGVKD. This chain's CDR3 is CAVSTSGVSTQYF. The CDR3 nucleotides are TGTGCCGTCAGCACCTCAGGGGTCAGTACGCAGTATTTT.

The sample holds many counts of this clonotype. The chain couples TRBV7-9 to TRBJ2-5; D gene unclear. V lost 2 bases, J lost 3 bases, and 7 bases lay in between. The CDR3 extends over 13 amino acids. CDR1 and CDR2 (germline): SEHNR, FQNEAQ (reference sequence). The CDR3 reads CASSLTSEETQYF. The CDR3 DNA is TGTGCCAGCAGCTTAACATCCGAAGAGACCCAGTACTTC. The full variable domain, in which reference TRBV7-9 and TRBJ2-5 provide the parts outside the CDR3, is DTGVSQNPRHKITKRGQNVTFRCDPISEHNRLYWYRQTLGQGPEFLTYFQNEAQLEKSRLLSDRFSAERPKGSFSTLEIQRTEQGDSAMYLCASSLTSEETQYFGPGTRLLVL.

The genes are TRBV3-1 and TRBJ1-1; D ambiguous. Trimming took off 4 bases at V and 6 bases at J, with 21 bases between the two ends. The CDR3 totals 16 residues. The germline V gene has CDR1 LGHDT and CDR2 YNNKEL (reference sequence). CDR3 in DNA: TGTGCCAGCAGCCCCCTACCGGGCTCTAAGATCCCTGAAGCTTTCTTT. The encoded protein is CASSPLPGSKIPEAFF.

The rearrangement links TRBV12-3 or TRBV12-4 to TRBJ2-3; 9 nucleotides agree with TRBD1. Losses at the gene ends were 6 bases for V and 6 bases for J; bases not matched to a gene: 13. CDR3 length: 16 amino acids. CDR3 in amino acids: CASRKGTGLYLDTQYF. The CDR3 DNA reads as TGTGCCAGCAGGAAAGGGACAGGGCTTTATTTGGATACGCAGTATTTT.

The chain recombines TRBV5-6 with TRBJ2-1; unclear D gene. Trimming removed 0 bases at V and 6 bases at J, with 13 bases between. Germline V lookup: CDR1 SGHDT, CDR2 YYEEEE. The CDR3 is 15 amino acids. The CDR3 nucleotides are TGTGCCAGCAGCTTGGTGGACGACCATCCCAATGAGCAGTTCTTC. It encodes CASSLVDDHPNEQFF. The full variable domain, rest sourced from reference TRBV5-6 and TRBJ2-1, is DAGVTQSPTHLIKTRGQQVTLRCSPKSGHDTVSWYQQALGQGPQFIFQYYEEEERQRGNFPDRFSGHQFPNYSSELNVNALLLGDSALYLCASSLVDDHPNEQFFGPGTRLTVL.

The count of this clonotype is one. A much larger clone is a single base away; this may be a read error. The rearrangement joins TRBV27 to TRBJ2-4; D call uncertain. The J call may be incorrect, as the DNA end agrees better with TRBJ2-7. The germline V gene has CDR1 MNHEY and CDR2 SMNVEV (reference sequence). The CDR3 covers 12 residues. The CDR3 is CAGGPPGDEQYF. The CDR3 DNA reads TGTGCCGGCGGCCCCCCGGGCGACGAGCAGTACTTC.

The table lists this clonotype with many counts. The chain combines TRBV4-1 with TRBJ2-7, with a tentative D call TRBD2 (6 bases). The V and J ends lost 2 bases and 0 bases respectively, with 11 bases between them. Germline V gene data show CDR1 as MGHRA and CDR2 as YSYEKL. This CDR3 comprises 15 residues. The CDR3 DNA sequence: TGCGCCAGCAGCCAATTAGCGGAGAGCTCCTACGAGCAGTACTTC. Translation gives CASSQLAESSYEQYF.